Sequencing of this T cell receptor (beta chain) was carried out in a study of T cell responses to AZD1222 COVID-19 vaccine. Clones were read by immunoSEQ multiplex PCR, and TCRdb kept only the in-frame ones, dropping some. The sample consists of about 64,000 clones, approximately 90% of them appearing once. V shed 5 bases and J 5 bases; nucleotides not matched to a gene: 4. From germline, CDR1 is SGHAT and CDR2 FQNNGV. The CDR3 consists of 15 residues. The chain combines TRBV11-2 with TRBJ2-7; 15 bases line up with TRBD2. Sequenced here: peripheral blood, sampled 28 days after the second dose of the MenACWY control vaccine. The receptor was isolated from an adult who received the MenACWY meningococcal vaccine as a control. The CDR3 spells CASSRTSGRAHEQYF. CDR3 bases: TGTGCCAGCAGCCGGACTAGCGGGAGGGCCCACGAGCAGTACTTC.